This is a list of T cell receptor beta chains from one sample in a study of patients and donors after allogeneic stem cell transplantation. TCRdb passed the RT-PCR reads through MiXCR, listing each CDR3 protein once. The data show 920,000 or so distinct CDR3 sequences, with around 17% seen just once and roughly 6% held by the top ten. The sample taken for sequencing was blood, either unsorted or a sorted T cell fraction (not recorded which). These receptors were taken from a human donor who was either an allogeneic HSCT recipient or a stem cell or donor lymphocyte infusion donor (not recorded which). It is not recorded whose cells these are; they may come from a transplant donor. Both conserved end residues are trimmed from each CDR3. Fields, in order: CDR3 length, J gene, D gene, V gene, CDR3 protein. D genes are given only for firm matches.

>12|TRBJ1-1|-|TRBV10-3
AITDQVPNTEAF
>13|TRBJ2-7|TRBD2|TRBV7-9
ASFGRDVRGYEQY
>13|TRBJ1-5|-|TRBV5-1
ASSPRPGSNQPQH
>14|TRBJ2-2|TRBD1|TRBV6-1
ASSSGTGVVGGELF
>11|TRBJ1-1|-|TRBV2
ASRRLQGPEAF
>12|TRBJ2-7|-|TRBV3-1
ASAHTGVPYEQY
>16|TRBJ2-3|-|TRBV11-2
ASSPKALAIVSTDTQY
>13|TRBJ2-2|TRBD1|TRBV7-9
ASSLGTGMAGELF
>15|TRBJ2-1|-|TRBV4-3
ASSQEHRAPSYNEQF
>10|TRBJ2-7|-|TRBV6-2/TRBV6-3
ASSRTEYEQY
>13|TRBJ2-1|-|TRBV7-2
ASSSRALAGNEQF
>11|TRBJ1-2|-|TRBV12-3/TRBV12-4
ASSFGRGYGYT
>11|TRBJ1-1|-|TRBV30
AWSSGGPTEAF
>11|TRBJ2-7|-|TRBV12-3/TRBV12-4
ASSLLGSPEQY
>12|TRBJ1-5|-|TRBV29-1
SVASSGMNQPQH
>13|TRBJ1-6|-|TRBV20-1
SARPPGFLNSPLH
>13|TRBJ1-1|TRBD1|TRBV4-3
ASSPTQGANTEAF
>13|TRBJ2-7|-|TRBV5-1
ASSLAQGLTYEQY
>12|TRBJ1-1|-|TRBV15
ATRIRLANTEAF
>12|TRBJ2-1|TRBD1|TRBV28
ASSSTGPRDEQF
>11|TRBJ2-7|TRBD2|TRBV18
ASSPEPGGEQY
>12|TRBJ2-1|-|TRBV7-3
ASSPQANHNEQF
>11|TRBJ1-4|-|TRBV7-8
ATARVTNEKLF
>13|TRBJ2-3|TRBD1|TRBV28
ASRPTGFGTDTQY
>11|TRBJ1-2|-|TRBV12-3/TRBV12-4
ASSFGDVGSYT
>12|TRBJ1-5|-|TRBV12-3/TRBV12-4
ASSLRGNNQPQH
>10|TRBJ1-1|-|TRBV12-3/TRBV12-4
ASNEWNTEAF
>16|TRBJ2-2|TRBD2|TRBV12-3/TRBV12-4
ASSPSTTSGSGHGELF